The T cell receptor (beta chain) described here comes from a study of blood T cell repertoires in COVID-19 (dated by TCRdb to about 2020). Regarding the research as a whole: Samples from collaborators originated in the United States, Italy and Spain and spanned both the acute and convalescent phases of COVID-19. A de-identified subject ID, COVID-19 status, age in years and sex were almost always included in the sample metadata. Deeply sampled blood TCRbeta repertoires from subjects exposed to, actively infected with, or recovered from COVID-19 were included in the dataset. The material from the prospective study consisted of cDNA or gDNA derived from T cells, B-cell-depleted T cells, or PBMCs. A freely available public database, intended as a resource for researchers studying the immune response to SARS-CoV-2, is where the repertoires were released. The samples were drawn from two sources: the first 160 participants of the ongoing ImmuneRACE study, and over 950 subjects contributed by 6 global collaborators. Where available, HLA class I and class II types were obtained from metadata supplied by the sample provider rather than from assay-based typing.

Details on this clone: This clone's antigen is unknown. The input lacks base qualities; no much larger clone sits a single base away.

The immunoSEQ Assay, a bias-controlled multiplex PCR, was used to amplify TCRbeta CDR3 regions from genomic DNA. The original methods were these. The number of nucleated cells in each sample was estimated by amplification of reference gene primers within the assay. Sequence reads were collapsed and filtered to measure the absolute abundance of every unique TCRbeta CDR3 rearrangement. For each sample, productive Simpson clonality was calculated as the square root of Simpson's diversity index over productive rearrangements. As stored in TCRdb, this immuneACCESS dataset retains in-frame rearrangements with V and J assigned. A fraction of the clones does not appear; measured against another copy, unresolved V genes explain less than half of the discrepancy, and the remainder lacks a known reason. The V and J calls and the clone size are those of that table, but D and trimming were determined from the DNA. This sample comprises approximately 120,000 clones, approximately 89% of them detected only once. Of the sample, 3.2% falls within the top ten clones.

Looking up the germline V gene (reference sequence) yields CDR1 LNHDA and CDR2 SQIVND. The CDR3 contains 15 residues, cysteine and phenylalanine counted. The retained sequence is limited to the CDR3, 45 bases, with the frame set at the first base. Relative to germline, V is 7 bases shorter and J is 1 base shorter, with 16 bases between their ends. On the study overall, not on this receptor specifically: How much clinical and demographic metadata was included differed by source and by participant, and the metadata was provided uncurated.

One collaborating source in Seattle enrolled patients while the patients were actively infected and followed the patients over time throughout the course of disease. The collaborating institutions used their own protocols to collect whole blood in K2EDTA tubes. For TCRbeta analysis, collaborator samples were shipped as frozen whole blood, as isolated PBMCs, or as DNA extracted from either sample type. The sequence was collected from a woman older than 75 with COVID-19, enrolled during active disease. The chain employs TRBV19 and TRBJ1-1, and possibly TRBD1, on 5 matching bases. The material sequenced was peripheral blood. The CDR3 protein is CASTNLGGGNTEAFF. In nucleotides, the sequence is TGTGCCAGTACCAATCTCGGGGGGGGGAACACTGAAGCTTTCTTT.